These 10 T cell receptor beta chains share one sample of origin, sequenced in a study of blood T cell repertoires in COVID-19. Sequencing used immunoSEQ multiplex PCR; TCRdb keeps in-frame clones, though not all of them. The data show over 15,000 clones, about 91% seen once. The material sequenced was peripheral blood. These receptors were obtained from a man aged 55-75 years with active COVID-19.

The rearrangement links TRBV5-1 to TRBJ1-2; 10 positions match TRBD1. V lost 6 bases and J lost 7; bases outside the gene matches: 12. Germline V gene sequence: CDR1 SGHRS, CDR2 YFSETQ. This CDR3 comprises 15 residues. In DNA form, the CDR3 reads TGCGCCAGCACCAAACCCGGACAGGGGGGTGGTGGCTACACCTTC. Its protein is CASTKPGQGGGGYTF. Full variable domain (rest looked up from reference TRBV5-1 and TRBJ1-2): KAGVTQTPRYLIKTRGQQVTLSCSPISGHRSVSWYQQTPGQGLQFLFEYFSETQRNKGNFPGRFSGRQFSNSRSEMNVSTLELGDSALYLCASTKPGQGGGGYTFGSGTRLTVV.

Notes on this clone: This CDR3 is also generated by other DNA sequences in the sample. This chain's CDR3 is CASTLGLAGTDTQYF. The DNA of the CDR3 is TGTGCCAGCACCTTGGGACTAGCGGGCACAGATACGCAGTATTTT. This chain links TRBV2 with TRBJ2-3; TRBD2 matches at 11 bases. This CDR3 spans 15 amino acids. CDR1 SNHLY and CDR2 FYNNEI come from the germline V gene. Losses at the gene ends were 7 bases for V and 1 base for J; bases not matched to a gene: 4.

This clone was seen a single time. This sequence joins TRBV7-2 and TRBJ2-5; tentatively, D is TRBD1 (6 bases). The CDR3 totals 15 residues. Per germline, CDR1 SGHTA and CDR2 FQGNSA. Trimming took off 4 bases at V and 0 bases at J, with 12 bases between the two ends. The chain's CDR3 is CASSSTGEYQETQYF. The CDR3 DNA sequence: TGTGCCAGCAGCTCGACAGGAGAGTACCAAGAGACCCAGTACTTC.

This chain connects TRBV10-3 to TRBJ2-2; D remains unclear. V was clipped by 6 bases and J by 6 bases, with 5 bases between them. CDR3 length: 11 amino acids. Germline V gene sequence: CDR1 ENHRY, CDR2 SYGVKD. CDR3 amino acids: CAIRAPGELFF. DNA of the CDR3: TGTGCCATCAGGGCTCCCGGGGAGCTGTTTTTT.

This sequence joins TRBV5-1 and TRBJ2-7; D is perhaps TRBD2 (6 bases). CDR1 is SGHRS and CDR2 is YFSETQ in the germline V gene. V was trimmed by 4 bases and J by 9 bases, leaving 23 bases between them. The length of the CDR3 is 15 residues. The CDR3 bases are TGCGCCAGCAGCGGTCTTGGCGGAGGGCCCACGGGGCAGTACTTC. Translated, it gives CASSGLGGGPTGQYF.

This sequence joins TRBV1 and TRBJ2-5; TRBD2 is taken as the D call from the table, unchecked against the DNA. TRBV1 is deemed a pseudogene. The CDR3 has 19 amino acids. The CDR3 protein is CTSSQDLPSGGQYQETQYF. The CDR3 DNA reads TGCACCAGCAGCCAAGATTTGCCTAGCGGGGGCCAATACCAAGAGACCCAGTACTTC.

V and J are TRBV27 and TRBJ1-2; possible D gene TRBD1, 5 bases. CDR1 MNHEY and CDR2 SMNVEV come from the germline V gene (reference sequence). The V end was cut by 6 bases, the J end by 7 bases, with 12 bases between. The CDR3 covers 12 residues. The CDR3 loop reads CASRTGEGGYTF. DNA for the CDR3: TGTGCCAGCAGAACAGGAGAAGGTGGCTACACCTTC.

The chain has TRBV6-5 and TRBJ2-3, with 7 bases identical to TRBD2. Per the germline V gene, CDR1 is MNHEY and CDR2 is SVGAGI. The CDR3 extends over 15 amino acids. The junction had 6 bases not matched to a gene; V was cut back by 2 bases and J by 4 bases. The chain's CDR3 is CASSYQAGEADTQYF. CDR3 coding DNA: TGTGCCAGCAGTTACCAGGCGGGGGAGGCAGATACGCAGTATTTT.

The chain is built from TRBV27 and TRBJ2-7, with 8 nucleotides matching TRBD1. The CDR3 runs to 15 residues. Germline values: CDR1 MNHEY, CDR2 SMNVEV (reference sequence). The V and J ends lost 5 bases and 4 bases, in that order; junction bases with no gene match: 10. Here the CDR3 reads CASSTQGAGVYEQYF. DNA for the CDR3: TGTGCCAGCAGTACCCAGGGGGCTGGTGTGTACGAGCAGTACTTC.

The V and J genes are TRBV3-1 (or the pseudogene TRBV3-2) and TRBJ2-7, with D tentatively TRBD1 (5 bases). The CDR3 runs to 13 residues. The V end was cut by 0 bases, the J end by 4 bases, with 7 bases between. Germline V gene sequence: CDR1 LGHDT, CDR2 YNNKEL (reference sequence). The CDR3 loop is CASSQDQGYEQYF. Written as DNA, the CDR3 is TGTGCCAGCAGCCAAGATCAGGGTTACGAGCAGTACTTC.